This TCR beta chain was retrieved from a study of blood T cell repertoires in COVID-19. Study summary: Sample material is recorded as cDNA or gDNA derived from T cells, B-cell-depleted T cells, or PBMCs.

In its sample, this clone was seen once. This CDR3 has 14 residues. Some clones are missing from TCRdb's copy, which holds only in-frame ones; the method was immunoSEQ multiplex PCR. This sample carries approximately 90,000 clones, around 88% of them seen once, and the ten largest clones take around 0.44%. The clonotype originates from a man in his 60s with acute or convalescent COVID-19. The V gene is TRBV21-1, the J gene TRBJ2-5; the table names TRBD2, a call not compared with the DNA. TRBV21-1 has pseudogene status. The sequenced sample was peripheral blood. This chain's CDR3 is CASSKQDYQETQYF. CDR3 in DNA: TGTGCCAGCAGCAAACAGGACTACCAAGAGACCCAGTACTTC.